The 12 T cell receptor beta chains in this list originate from one sample, sequenced in a study of graft-versus-host responses after intestinal transplantation. The antigens for these receptors are not known. Using immunoSEQ multiplex PCR, the repertoire was profiled, and TCRdb retains in-frame clones only, with some absent. The repertoire holds 80,000 to 100,000 clones, with 80% to 95% as singletons. Sequencing used unstimulated CD4+ T cells sorted from spleen or lymph node cells, obtained before intestinal transplant. The origin of the receptors is a human donor who received an intestinal transplant.

V usage is TRBV6-1 and J usage is TRBJ2-2; D might be TRBD2 (6 bases). This CDR3 region has 14 residues. Trimming stripped 4 bases from V and 3 bases from J, with 9 bases between. CDR1 is MNHNS, CDR2 SASEGT, per germline. Written as DNA, the CDR3 is TGTGCCAGCAGTGGGCGGGGAGACACCGGGGAGCTGTTTTTT. Amino acids: CASSGRGDTGELFF.

Here the CDR3 DNA reads TGTGCCAGCAGCTATTCTAGGACAGACACTGAAGCTTTCTTT. Its translation is CASSYSRTDTEAFF. The rearrangement uses TRBV6-5 and TRBJ1-1, with D possibly TRBD1 on 6 matching bases. Per the germline V gene, CDR1 is MNHEY and CDR2 is SVGAGI. Trimming cost V 6 bases and J 3 bases, with 14 bases left between them. The CDR3 is made up of 14 amino acids.

The chain carries TRBV5-1 and TRBJ2-7, with 7 bases identical to TRBD2. Losses at the gene ends were 3 bases for V and 5 bases for J; bases not matched to a gene: 5. Germline assignment: CDR1 SGHRS and CDR2 YFSETQ. The CDR3 has 13 amino acids. The CDR3 nucleotides are TGCGCCAGCAGCTCGGGGGGTACCAACGAGCAGTACTTC. Translation gives CASSSGGTNEQYF.

This rearrangement joins TRBV4-2 to TRBJ1-4; possibly TRBD1 for D (5 bases). With 8 bases removed from V and 0 bases from J, the gap between germline ends came to 7 bases. In germline, CDR1 is LGHNA, CDR2 YNFKEQ. CDR3 length equals 13 residues. CDR3 region: CASRQTTNEKLFF. The CDR3 DNA sequence: TGTGCCAGCCGACAGACAACTAATGAAAAACTGTTTTTT.

This chain links TRBV9 with TRBJ2-7; D might be TRBD2 (6 bases). Germline CDR1 reads SGDLS; CDR2 reads YYNGEE. The CDR3 has 15 residues. The germline V and J ends were trimmed by 4 bases and 7 bases, with 21 bases remaining between them. CDR3 coding DNA: TGTGCCAGCAGCCCCGGGGACTCTAGGCAAGGAGAGCAGTACTTC. Translating it yields CASSPGDSRQGEQYF. The complete variable domain, with remaining parts taken from reference TRBV9 and TRBJ2-7, reads DSGVTQTPKHLITATGQRVTLRCSPRSGDLSVYWYQQSLDQGLQFLIQYYNGEERAKGNILERFSAQQFPDLHSELNLSSLELGDSALYFCASSPGDSRQGEQYFGPGTRLTVT.

This rearrangement joins TRBV28 to TRBJ1-1; D not certain. CDR1 is MDHEN and CDR2 is SYDVKM in the germline V gene. The CDR3 runs 13 residues. With 5 bases removed from V and 4 bases from J, the gap between germline ends came to 11 bases. CDR3 in DNA: TGTGCCAGCAGTCCCCCGGTGTTCACTGAAGCTTTCTTT. Translating gives CASSPPVFTEAFF. Full variable domain (remainder filled in from reference TRBV28 and TRBJ1-1): DVKVTQSSRYLVKRTGEKVFLECVQDMDHENMFWYRQDPGLGLRLIYFSYDVKMKEKGDIPEGYSVSREKKERFSLILESASTNQTSMYLCASSPPVFTEAFFGQGTRLTVV.

The CDR3 sequence: CASSYGGNTGELFF. CDR3 sequence (DNA): TGTGCCAGCAGCTACGGGGGGAACACCGGGGAGCTGTTTTTT. The V and J genes are TRBV7-3 and TRBJ2-2; a weak D match, TRBD2 (6 bases). V was trimmed by 4 bases and J by 1 base, leaving 7 bases between them. The germline gives CDR1 SGHTA, CDR2 FQGTGA. CDR3 length equals 14 residues.

The J gene is TRBJ2-3, the V gene TRBV18, with 9 bases lining up with TRBD1. The length of the CDR3 is 19 residues. V dropped 2 bases and J dropped 0; count of bases not matched to a gene: 12. CDR1 and CDR2 from the germline V gene are KGHSH and LQKENI. The CDR3 sequence is CASSPVPSTGGPSTDTQYF. The CDR3 DNA reads TGTGCCAGCTCACCAGTTCCTTCTACAGGGGGCCCTAGCACAGATACGCAGTATTTT.

This clone has only a few counts. The chain is built from TRBV2 and TRBJ1-4, with a possible D match to TRBD1 (6 bases). The germline V gene has CDR1 SNHLY and CDR2 FYNNEI. The CDR3 contains 14 residues. V was cut by 4 bases and J by 8 bases, with 14 bases left in between. DNA for the CDR3: TGTGCCAGCAGTGGAGGGGGGGGCGTCGAAAAACTGTTTTTT. Its protein is CASSGGGGVEKLFF.

The V call is TRBV11-2, the J call TRBJ1-6; 8 positions match TRBD1. The germline CDR1 and CDR2 sequences are SGHAT and FQNNGV. With V trimmed by 7 bases and J by 6 bases, 5 bases remained unmatched. The CDR3 spans 14 residues. CDR3 coding DNA: TGTGCCAGCAAAAGGCAGGGGGCTAATTCACCCCTCCACTTT. Protein product: CASKRQGANSPLHF.

The chain recombines TRBV2 with TRBJ1-1, with D possibly being TRBD1 (5 bases). This CDR3 comprises 15 residues. Germline V gives CDR1 SNHLY, CDR2 FYNNEI. Between the trimmed V and J ends, which lost 8 bases and 6 bases, there was a span of 22 bases. The chain's CDR3 is CASRLIGRQGAEAFF. In nucleotides, the CDR3 is TGTGCCAGCCGGTTGATAGGACGGCAAGGGGCTGAAGCTTTCTTT.

The CDR3 bases are TGTGCCAGCAGTTTATGGCAGGGATCAGACGAGCAGTACTTC. It encodes CASSLWQGSDEQYF. The rearrangement joins TRBV27 to TRBJ2-5; maybe TRBD1 (5 bases). The DNA end is a closer match to TRBJ2-7, so the J assignment may be wrong. The CDR3 length is 14 residues. Germline loops: CDR1 MNHEY, CDR2 SMNVEV (reference sequence).